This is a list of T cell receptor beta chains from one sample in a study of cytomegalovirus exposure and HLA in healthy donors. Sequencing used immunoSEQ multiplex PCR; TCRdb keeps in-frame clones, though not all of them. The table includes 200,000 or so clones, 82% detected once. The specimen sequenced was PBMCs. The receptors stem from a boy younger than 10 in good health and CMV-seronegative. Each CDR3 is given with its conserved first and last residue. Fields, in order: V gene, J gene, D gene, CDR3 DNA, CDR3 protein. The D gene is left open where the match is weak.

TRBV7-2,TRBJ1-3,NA,TGTGCCAGCAGCTTAGCGCCGGGAGGGGGAAACACCATATATTTT,CASSLAPGGGNTIYF
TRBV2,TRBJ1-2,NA,TGTGCCAACGAACAGGGCGGCTATGGCTACACCTTC,CANEQGGYGYTF
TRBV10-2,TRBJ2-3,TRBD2,TGCGCCAGTCAAAGAGGGCTTAGCGGGGGGAAAGACGATACGCAGTATTTT,CASQRGLSGGKDDTQYF
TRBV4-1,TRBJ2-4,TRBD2,TGCGCCAGCAGCCAACTAGCGGGGGTAGCCAAAAACATTCAGTACTTC,CASSQLAGVAKNIQYF
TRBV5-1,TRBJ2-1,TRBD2,TGCGCCAGCAGCACTCTCGGGGCGGGGGGATACAATGAGCAGTTCTTC,CASSTLGAGGYNEQFF
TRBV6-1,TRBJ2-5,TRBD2,TGTGCCACCCAGCGGGGCTTACCGGAGACCCAGTACTTC,CATQRGLPETQYF
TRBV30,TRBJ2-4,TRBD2,TGTGCCTGGAGTGTACCGGGACTAGCGGGGGGCAAAAACATTCAGTACTTC,CAWSVPGLAGGKNIQYF
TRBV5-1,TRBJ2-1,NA,TGCGCCAGCAGCTTGGAGCAGGCCTACAATGAGCAGTTCTTC,CASSLEQAYNEQFF
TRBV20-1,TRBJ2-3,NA,TGCAGTGCTACGGGGACAGATACGCAGTATTTT,CSATGTDTQYF
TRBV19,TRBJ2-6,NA,TGTGCCAGTAGGGTACAGGGTTCATCTGGGGCCAACGTCCTGACTTTC,CASRVQGSSGANVLTF
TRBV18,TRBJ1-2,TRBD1,TGTGCCAGCTCTCACGACAGGGAGCCGGGCGGCTACACCTTC,CASSHDREPGGYTF
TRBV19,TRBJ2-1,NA,TGTGCCAGTAGTTTGGACCTGGAGGTCTATGAGCAGTTCTTC,CASSLDLEVYEQFF